The 22 T cell receptor beta chains listed next were all sequenced from one sample in a study of T cells in Graves' hyperthyroidism and ophthalmopathy (dated by TCRdb to between 2018 and 2021). Library preparation used multiplex PCR. Reads for this sample came from an Illumina HiSeq 2000. Amplification of TCR beta CDR3 regions was carried out from RNA transcripts. For the first round of RT-PCR on the TCR CDR3, the HTBI primer set was used together with the Qiagen OneStep RT-PCR kit. TCRdb reworked the public reads: Q25 trimming with fastp, MiXCR clone assembly, productive beta chains retained. Each CDR3 protein appears once, grouped with its most common genes and DNA. The sample contains 500,000 to 650,000 distinct CDR3 sequences, 12% to 15% of them found a single time. The ten largest clones take up roughly 13% of the sample. Sequencing was performed on blood. These receptors all come from a woman between 35 and 50 years old with Graves' hyperthyroidism.

This clonotype was detected a few times. The chain carries TRBV9 and TRBJ2-3; 13 bases align to TRBD2. V shed 2 bases, J shed 2 bases, and the junction held 8 bases outside the gene matches. CDR1 SGDLS and CDR2 YYNGEE come from the germline V gene. The CDR3 is made up of 18 amino acids. The CDR3 is CASSVGTSGVGFTDTQYF. Written as DNA, the CDR3 is TGTGCCAGCAGCGTTGGGACTAGCGGGGTCGGTTTCACAGATACGCAGTATTTT.

This clonotype was recorded a few times. The rearrangement joins TRBV5-1 to TRBJ2-1; the D gene is possibly TRBD1 (6 bases). The ends were cut back, 4 bases at V and 3 bases at J, with 14 bases in the middle. Germline V gene sequence: CDR1 SGHRS, CDR2 YFSETQ. The CDR3 contains 15 residues. The CDR3: CASSLTGQVYNEQFF. CDR3 nucleotides: TGCGCCAGCAGCCTTACAGGGCAAGTCTACAATGAGCAGTTCTTC.

Only a few counts were recorded for this clonotype. This chain uses TRBV20-1 with TRBJ1-5; D might be TRBD1 (5 bases). Germline V CDR1 and CDR2: DFQATT, SNEGSKA (reference sequence). V was trimmed by 2 bases and J by 2 bases, leaving 7 bases between them. The CDR3 runs 13 residues. CDR3 loop: CSARWGGNQPQHF. In DNA, the CDR3 is TGCAGTGCTAGATGGGGGGGCAATCAGCCCCAGCATTTT.

This chain uses TRBV12-5 with TRBJ2-2; D remains unclear. Germline loops: CDR1 LGHNT, CDR2 FRNRAP. V gave up 3 bases and J gave up 6 bases, with 8 bases separating them. The CDR3 length is 13 residues. CDR3 loop: CASGFEEAGELFF. CDR3 DNA: TGTGCTAGTGGTTTCGAAGAGGCCGGGGAGCTGTTTTTT.

This clonotype was detected many times. The chain is built from TRBV7-8 and TRBJ2-3, with 9 bases that match TRBD2. V trimming: 5 bases; J trimming: 2 bases; junction bases outside the gene matches: 8. This CDR3 contains 16 residues. CDR1 SGHVS and CDR2 FQNEAQ come from the germline V gene. The CDR3 loop reads CASSRREGRNTDTQYF. In DNA form, the CDR3 reads TGTGCCAGCAGCCGGCGGGAGGGCCGTAACACAGATACGCAGTATTTT.

This clonotype was counted at least ten times. The chain has TRBV4-1 and TRBJ2-7, with TRBD1 matching 8 bases. CDR1 and CDR2 from the germline V gene are MGHRA and YSYEKL. V lost 0 bases and J lost 6; bases outside the gene matches: 4. The CDR3 covers 14 residues. The CDR3 DNA reads TGCGCCAGCAGCCAAGACAGGGGGCTGGGCGAGCAGTACTTC. Protein: CASSQDRGLGEQYF.

This clonotype has a count of ten or more. This chain joins TRBV6-5 and TRBJ2-5; 11 positions match TRBD1. CDR1 MNHEY and CDR2 SVGAGI come from the germline V gene. This CDR3 comprises 16 residues. Unmatched junction bases numbered 4, after V lost 0 bases and J lost 4 bases. The CDR3 loop reads CASSYSGQGAGETQYF. The CDR3 DNA follows: TGTGCCAGCAGTTACTCCGGACAGGGGGCGGGAGAGACCCAGTACTTC.

The V call is TRBV20-1, the J call TRBJ2-3; D is possibly TRBD2 (5 bases). V was trimmed by 0 bases and J by 0 bases, leaving 13 bases between them. Germline lookup yields CDR1 DFQATT and CDR2 SNEGSKA (reference sequence). This CDR3 comprises 16 residues. The chain's CDR3 is CSAREVAPLSTDTQYF. The CDR3 nucleotides read TGCAGTGCTAGAGAGGTAGCGCCCTTGAGCACAGATACGCAGTATTTT.

The sample holds many counts of this clonotype. The chain combines TRBV28 with TRBJ2-7, with D possibly being TRBD1 (6 bases). The germline V gene has CDR1 MDHEN and CDR2 SYDVKM. The CDR3 sequence is 16 residues long. V lost 6 bases, J lost 0 bases, and 18 bases lay in between. CDR3 DNA: TGTGCCAGCAGGCCTAAGTGGGGGCGCCTCTCCTACGAGCAGTACTTC. This sequence encodes CASRPKWGRLSYEQYF.

This clonotype was observed at least ten times. The gene calls are TRBV28 and TRBJ1-1, with a weak D call TRBD1 (5 bases). The CDR3 consists of 13 residues. Looked up from germline, CDR1 is MDHEN and CDR2 is SYDVKM. V dropped 3 bases and J dropped 5 bases, with 10 bases sitting between them. As DNA, the CDR3 is TGTGCCAGCAGTTTGCAGGGATGGACTGAAGCTTTCTTT. Encoded protein: CASSLQGWTEAFF.

This clonotype showed up many times. V gene TRBV10-3 combines with J gene TRBJ1-1; D unresolved. Deletions cut 3 bases from V and 0 bases from J, with 5 bases between. This CDR3 has 13 residues. The germline V gene encodes CDR1 ENHRY and CDR2 SYGVKD. DNA for the CDR3: TGTGCCATCAGTGATGTAATGAACACTGAAGCTTTCTTT. Encoded protein: CAISDVMNTEAFF.

This clonotype came up many times. This chain uses TRBV25-1 with TRBJ1-1, with 10 nucleotides matching TRBD1. The germline V gene has CDR1 MGHDK and CDR2 SYGVNS. The CDR3 covers 18 residues. Germline trimming cut 2 bases from V and 1 base from J; bases unmatched to any gene: 10. CDR3 loop: CASSEHGLTGGPNTEAFF. The CDR3 DNA follows: TGTGCCAGCAGTGAACATGGGTTGACAGGGGGCCCGAACACTGAAGCTTTCTTT.

There are a few counts of this clonotype. The chain carries TRBV6-1 and TRBJ2-1, with D uncertain. V shed 6 bases and J shed 2 bases, with 11 bases lying between them. The CDR3 has 14 amino acids. Germline-derived CDR1 and CDR2 are MNHNS and SASEGT. This chain's CDR3 is CASSQNGPYNEQFF. As DNA, the CDR3 is TGTGCCAGCAGCCAGAATGGCCCCTACAATGAGCAGTTCTTC.

At least ten counts were recorded for this clonotype. The gene calls are TRBV2 and TRBJ2-3; 7 bases map to TRBD2. Germline lookup yields CDR1 SNHLY and CDR2 FYNNEI. J gave up 3 bases and V 4 bases, and 4 bases lay outside the gene matches. This CDR3 has 14 residues. As DNA, the CDR3 is TGTGCCAGCAGTGTAGGTAGCGGGACAGATACGCAGTATTTT. It is translated as CASSVGSGTDTQYF.

This sequence joins TRBV20-1 and TRBJ2-5; D not certain. This CDR3 is 11 amino acids long. The V end was cut by 0 bases, the J end by 5 bases, with 4 bases between. The germline V gene has CDR1 DFQATT and CDR2 SNEGSKA (reference sequence). This CDR3 reads CSARDPETQYF. The CDR3 nucleotides read TGCAGTGCTAGAGATCCGGAGACCCAGTACTTC.

This clonotype was detected a few times. The J gene is TRBJ1-5, the V gene TRBV6-1, with 9 positions matching TRBD1. Trimming at V came to 6 bases and at J to 4 bases, leaving 7 bases not matched to a gene. Germline CDR1 and CDR2: MNHNS and SASEGT. This CDR3 has 15 residues. CDR3 bases: TGTGCCAGCAGGAGACAGGGGGAAACAAATCAGCCCCAGCATTTT. Translation gives CASRRQGETNQPQHF.

This clonotype came up many times. The V and J genes are TRBV2 and TRBJ1-2, with 9 bases matching TRBD1. Germline V lookup: CDR1 SNHLY, CDR2 FYNNEI. V lost 8 bases and J lost 4; bases outside the gene matches: 8. This CDR3 has 14 amino acids. The CDR3 loop reads CASSGQGTSYGYTF. In DNA, the CDR3 is TGTGCCAGCTCCGGACAGGGGACCAGCTATGGCTACACCTTC.

This clonotype turned up a few times. The rearrangement joins TRBV5-1 to TRBJ2-7; tentatively, D is TRBD2 (6 bases). V lost 0 bases to trimming and J lost 2 bases, with 9 bases between them. The CDR3 contains 14 residues. Germline V gene sequence: CDR1 SGHRS, CDR2 YFSETQ. DNA of the CDR3: TGCGCCAGCAGCTTGGAGCGGGCCGCCTACGAGCAGTACTTC. Protein product: CASSLERAAYEQYF.

This chain connects TRBV5-6 to TRBJ2-7; 8 bases fit TRBD1. After removal of 4 bases from V and 1 base from J, the junction contained 13 bases not matched to a gene. Germline V gives CDR1 SGHDT, CDR2 YYEEEE. The CDR3 is made up of 17 amino acids. The CDR3 loop is CASSQRAGTGRSYEQYF. The CDR3 DNA sequence: TGTGCCAGCAGCCAAAGAGCCGGGACAGGTAGATCCTACGAGCAGTACTTC.

Many counts were recorded for this clonotype. The rearrangement joins TRBV7-2 to TRBJ2-1; 10 bases map to TRBD2. The CDR3 extends over 16 amino acids. From germline, CDR1 is SGHTA and CDR2 FQGNSA. With V trimmed by 2 bases and J by 7 bases, 8 bases remained unmatched. CDR3: CASSLSSSGSGNEQFF. The CDR3 region has the DNA TGTGCCAGCAGCTTAAGCTCTAGCGGGAGTGGGAATGAGCAGTTCTTC.

V gene TRBV5-1 combines with J gene TRBJ1-1, with D perhaps TRBD1 (5 bases). CDR1 and CDR2 (germline): SGHRS, YFSETQ. V shed 7 bases and J shed 1 base, with 11 bases lying between them. This CDR3 is 13 amino acids long. The CDR3 DNA follows: TGCGCCAGCCAGAGTCAGGGGAACACTGAAGCTTTCTTT. Translating gives CASQSQGNTEAFF.

This clonotype was seen only a few times. The chain uses TRBV29-1 and TRBJ1-1; maybe TRBD1 (5 bases). Germline CDR1 is SQVTM and CDR2 is ANQGSEA. The CDR3 covers 13 residues. The V end was cut by 3 bases, the J end by 10 bases, with 18 bases between. The CDR3 bases are TGCAGCGTTGAGGGGCTAACTGGAGTCGGAGCTTTCTTT. This sequence encodes CSVEGLTGVGAFF.